The next 15 T cell receptor beta chains were all read from a single sample in a study of cytomegalovirus exposure and HLA in healthy donors. With 60 Vbeta and 13 Jbeta primers, the PCR was carried out. Using immunoSEQ multiplex PCR, the repertoire was profiled, and TCRdb retains in-frame clones only, with some absent. Of tens of thousands of clones listed, 64% are singletons. The specimen sequenced was PBMCs. The receptors were sampled from a human donor in good health.

The chain is built from TRBV25-1 and TRBJ2-5; D perhaps matches TRBD1 (5 bases). Deletions cut 2 bases from V and 4 bases from J, with 14 bases between. The CDR3 has 15 amino acids. Germline V CDR1 and CDR2: MGHDK, SYGVNS. The CDR3 protein is CASSEIDRLRETQYF. In nucleotides, the CDR3 is TGTGCCAGCAGTGAAATAGACAGATTGAGAGAGACCCAGTACTTC.

V gene TRBV5-1 combines with J gene TRBJ2-3; the match to TRBD2 covers 13 bases. V shed 4 bases and J 1 base; nucleotides not matched to a gene: 15. CDR3 size: 20 residues. Germline V gene sequence: CDR1 SGHRS, CDR2 YFSETQ. The CDR3 loop is CASSKPGTSGALRGTDTQYF. CDR3 nucleotide sequence: TGCGCCAGCAGCAAGCCCGGGACTAGCGGGGCCCTGAGGGGCACAGATACGCAGTATTTT.

The chain recombines TRBV6-5 with TRBJ2-4; 7 nucleotides match TRBD2. Looked up from germline, CDR1 is MNHEY and CDR2 is SVGAGI. This CDR3 is 14 amino acids long. V lost 6 bases and J lost 6; bases outside the gene matches: 8. CDR3 residues: CASRAGAVPNIQYF. The CDR3 DNA follows: TGTGCCAGCAGGGCGGGAGCAGTACCAAACATTCAGTACTTC.

In this sample, this clone turned up a few times. Its ends do not fully match the called genes, so a read error is possible. The chain is built from TRBV5-6 and TRBJ2-3; 14 bases line up with TRBD2. CDR1 and CDR2 from the germline V gene are SGHDT and YYEEEE. CDR3 length: 18 residues. CDR3 nucleotide sequence: TGTGCCAGCACCTTGACTAGCGGGGGGGATGTCGCAAAGGATACGCAGTATTTT. Amino acids: CASTLTSGGDVAKDTQYF.

The chain is built from TRBV21-1 and TRBJ2-1; the table calls TRBD2, which could not be checked here. TRBV21-1 is tagged as a pseudogene. CDR3 length equals 13 residues. CDR3 in DNA: TGTGCCAGCAGCACCCGCTCCTACAATGAGCAGTTCTTC. This sequence encodes CASSTRSYNEQFF.

This clone was recorded a few times. The chain joins TRBV27 to TRBJ2-7; weak D call: TRBD2 (5 bases). Germline CDR1 and CDR2: MNHEY and SMNVEV (reference sequence). CDR3 length: 13 amino acids. The V end lost 3 bases, the J end lost 2 bases, and 8 bases lay between the germline ends. The CDR3 spells CASSFGITYEQYF. The CDR3 coding sequence is TGTGCCAGCAGTTTCGGGATTACCTACGAGCAGTACTTC.

The chain couples TRBV7-8 to TRBJ2-3; 11 bases align to TRBD2. CDR3 length: 15 amino acids. Looked up from germline, CDR1 is SGHVS and CDR2 is FQNEAQ. The V gene end was trimmed by 7 bases and the J gene end by 3 bases; junction bases not matched to a gene: 6. CDR3 in amino acids: CASIVGTSGTDTQYF. CDR3 nucleotide sequence: TGTGCCAGCATCGTCGGGACTAGCGGTACAGATACGCAGTATTTT.

The CDR3 sequence: CSVHQGNMNTEAFF. In DNA, the CDR3 is TGCAGCGTTCACCAGGGAAACATGAACACTGAAGCTTTCTTT. This chain links TRBV29-1 with TRBJ1-1; a possible D gene is TRBD1 (5 bases). CDR1 is SQVTM and CDR2 is ANQGSEA in the germline V gene. The CDR3 spans 14 residues. V lost 5 bases to trimming and J lost 0 bases, with 13 bases between them.

This clone was observed a handful of times. The chain employs TRBV6-5 and TRBJ1-2; D remains ambiguous. Germline V lookup: CDR1 MNHEY, CDR2 SVGAGI. This CDR3 is 13 amino acids long. Trimming pared 6 bases from V and 3 bases from J, leaving 11 bases between. The CDR3 spells CASRLREDYGYTF. CDR3 in DNA: TGTGCCAGCAGACTCCGGGAAGACTATGGCTACACCTTC.

The V and J genes are TRBV5-1 and TRBJ2-1; a weak D match, TRBD1 (5 bases). Germline values: CDR1 SGHRS, CDR2 YFSETQ. The CDR3 covers 15 residues. Trimming pared 4 bases from V and 0 bases from J, leaving 11 bases between. This chain's CDR3 is CASSQDTNSYNEQFF. DNA of the CDR3: TGCGCCAGCAGCCAGGACACCAACTCCTACAATGAGCAGTTCTTC.

The V gene is TRBV5-1, the J gene TRBJ2-7; 9 nucleotides align to TRBD1. The CDR3 totals 14 residues. Germline CDR1 reads SGHRS; CDR2 reads YFSETQ. J lost 3 bases, V lost 4 bases, and 5 bases had no gene match. The CDR3 here is CASSLQGAGYEQYF. The CDR3 DNA is TGCGCCAGCAGCCTACAGGGGGCGGGCTACGAGCAGTACTTC.

This chain uses TRBV6-5 with TRBJ1-2, with D perhaps matching TRBD1 (6 bases). Germline V gene sequence: CDR1 MNHEY, CDR2 SVGAGI. The CDR3 runs 14 residues. Trimming cost V 0 bases and J 4 bases, with 9 bases left between them. The CDR3 spells CASSYSRGAYGYTF. The CDR3 nucleotides are TGTGCCAGCAGTTACTCTCGGGGGGCCTATGGCTACACCTTC.

This rearrangement joins TRBV6-5 to TRBJ1-3, with no clear D. This CDR3 is built from 16 residues. Germline V gene sequence: CDR1 MNHEY, CDR2 SVGAGI. V dropped 0 bases and J dropped 0 bases, with 9 bases sitting between them. CDR3: CASSYSTRYSGNTIYF. The CDR3 DNA is TGTGCCAGCAGTTACTCGACAAGATACTCTGGAAACACCATATATTTT.

This chain connects TRBV5-6 to TRBJ2-5, with 8 nucleotides matching TRBD1. The end of the DNA aligns better with TRBJ2-7, so the J call may be wrong. The germline CDR1 and CDR2 sequences are SGHDT and YYEEEE. CDR3 length equals 12 residues. CDR3: CASSWTGREQYF. The DNA for the CDR3 is TGTGCCAGCAGCTGGACAGGGCGCGAGCAGTACTTC.

The chain employs TRBV5-6 and TRBJ2-3; the match to TRBD2 covers 13 bases. Germline loops: CDR1 SGHDT, CDR2 YYEEEE. Trimming cost V 0 bases and J 6 bases; bases outside gene matches: 1. The CDR3 sequence is 15 residues long. CDR3 in DNA: TGTGCCAGCAGCTTGGGGACTAGCGGGGGTGATACGCAGTATTTT. Its translation is CASSLGTSGGDTQYF.